These 17 T cell receptor beta chains came from one sample sequenced in a study of cytomegalovirus exposure and HLA in healthy donors. Primers included in the PCR were 60 Vbeta and 13 Jbeta primers. Assay used: immunoSEQ multiplex PCR; TCRdb lists only in-frame clones, some missing. The table includes around 140,000 clones, nearly 90% detected once. Sequences were obtained from PBMCs. The receptors shown here come from a woman in her forties in good health and CMV-seronegative.

The V call is TRBV5-1, the J call TRBJ2-2, with 12 bases that match TRBD1. Germline-derived CDR1 and CDR2 are SGHRS and YFSETQ. CDR3 size: 17 residues. V trimming: 4 bases; J trimming: 2 bases; junction bases outside the gene matches: 6. The CDR3 spells CASSGDRGPSNTGELFF. CDR3 DNA sequence: TGCGCCAGCAGCGGGGACAGGGGGCCCTCCAACACCGGGGAGCTGTTTTTT. The whole variable domain, filled in from reference TRBV5-1 and TRBJ2-2, reads KAGVTQTPRYLIKTRGQQVTLSCSPISGHRSVSWYQQTPGQGLQFLFEYFSETQRNKGNFPGRFSGRQFSNSRSEMNVSTLELGDSALYLCASSGDRGPSNTGELFFGEGSRLTVL.

This chain links TRBV27 with TRBJ2-2, with D perhaps TRBD1 (6 bases). V was pared by 2 bases and J by 3 bases, with 13 bases between. This CDR3 is built from 16 residues. Looked up from germline, CDR1 is MNHEY and CDR2 is SMNVEV (reference sequence). The CDR3 nucleotides are TGTGCCAGCAGTTTAGGCAGGGGATGGGACACCGGGGAGCTGTTTTTT. Translating it yields CASSLGRGWDTGELFF.

The V gene is TRBV28, the J gene TRBJ2-6; D perhaps matches TRBD2 (5 bases). The CDR3 loop spans 15 amino acids. The germline V and J ends were trimmed by 8 bases and 0 bases, with 11 bases remaining between them. CDR1 and CDR2 from the germline V gene are MDHEN and SYDVKM. This CDR3 is CASFERSSGANVLTF. In nucleotides, the CDR3 is TGTGCCAGCTTTGAGCGGAGCTCTGGGGCCAACGTCCTGACTTTC.

The chain combines TRBV27 with TRBJ2-5, with TRBD2 as a possible D gene (5 bases). Trimming removed 7 bases at V and 5 bases at J, with 17 bases between. CDR1 and CDR2 (germline): MNHEY, SMNVEV (reference sequence). The CDR3 loop spans 14 amino acids. The CDR3 DNA is TGTGCCAGCACCCCAAGGCCGGGGTCGGAGACCCAGTACTTC. It specifies CASTPRPGSETQYF.

The chain carries TRBV7-3 and TRBJ2-2, with 11 bases lining up with TRBD1. The CDR3 has 14 residues. Germline CDR1 and CDR2: SGHTA and FQGTGA. V dropped 5 bases and J dropped 5; count of bases not matched to a gene: 1. CDR3 DNA sequence: TGTGCCAGCAGCCGGGACAGGGGGACCGGGGAGCTGTTTTTT. This gives the protein CASSRDRGTGELFF.

This chain connects TRBV19 to TRBJ2-2; D is perhaps TRBD1 (6 bases). Germline V gene data show CDR1 as LNHDA and CDR2 as SQIVND (reference sequence). The CDR3 covers 16 residues. With 6 bases removed from V and 4 bases from J, the gap between germline ends came to 18 bases. The CDR3 is CASRGAVGRTTGELFF. CDR3 nucleotide sequence: TGTGCCAGTAGGGGGGCCGTCGGTCGGACCACCGGGGAGCTGTTTTTT.

V and J are TRBV11-3 and TRBJ1-1; tentatively, D is TRBD1 (6 bases). Germline V gives CDR1 SGHNT, CDR2 YENEEA. The CDR3 loop spans 15 amino acids. V lost 0 bases, J lost 7 bases, and 15 bases lay in between. CDR3 region: CASSLDGFQGNEAFF. CDR3 DNA sequence: TGTGCCAGCAGCTTAGATGGGTTCCAGGGGAATGAAGCTTTCTTT.

Comment on this clone: At one of its ends the junction is not consistent with the germline gene, which may arise from a read error. The CDR3 region has the DNA TGTTCCAGCAGCTCCCAGACAGGACGAGCCACCGGGGAGCTGTTTTTT. Its translation is CSSSSQTGRATGELFF. The chain couples TRBV7-9 to TRBJ2-2; D is perhaps TRBD1 (6 bases). Germline values: CDR1 SEHNR, CDR2 FQNEAQ (reference sequence). The CDR3 is 16 residues long.

This chain links TRBV7-6 with TRBJ2-6, with D tentatively TRBD1 (6 bases). CDR3 length: 15 residues. Germline-derived CDR1 and CDR2 are SGHVS and FNYEAQ. Trimming left V 4 bases short and J 2 bases short, with 9 bases between. The CDR3: CASSSTGTGANVLTF. For the CDR3, the DNA is TGTGCCAGCAGCTCTACAGGGACTGGGGCCAACGTCCTGACTTTC.

This clone was observed once. CDR3: CASSFLGGDTEAFF. The CDR3 coding sequence is TGTGCCAGCAGCTTTCTGGGGGGGGACACTGAAGCTTTCTTT. V gene TRBV5-4 combines with J gene TRBJ1-1; a weak D match, TRBD1 (5 bases). V lost 2 bases and J lost 3, with 11 bases in between. This CDR3 has 14 residues. Germline V CDR1 and CDR2: SGHNT, YYREEE (reference sequence).

This rearrangement joins TRBV9 to TRBJ2-1, with D maybe TRBD1 (6 bases). Germline loops: CDR1 SGDLS, CDR2 YYNGEE. The length of the CDR3 is 16 residues. The V and J ends lost 4 bases and 6 bases respectively, with 20 bases between them. The CDR3 nucleotides are TGTGCCAGCAGCTCTATTGGACAGCCGACCCCCAATGAGCAGTTCTTC. Amino acids: CASSSIGQPTPNEQFF.

This clone was counted between two and nine times. V gene TRBV5-6 combines with J gene TRBJ2-7; the match to TRBD1 covers 8 bases. Germline V lookup: CDR1 SGHDT, CDR2 YYEEEE. The V and J ends lost 3 bases and 0 bases, in that order; junction bases with no gene match: 5. This CDR3 has 15 amino acids. CDR3 nucleotide sequence: TGTGCCAGCAGCTCCCGGACAGGGAACTCCTACGAGCAGTACTTC. The encoded protein is CASSSRTGNSYEQYF.

V gene TRBV9 combines with J gene TRBJ2-2; weak D call: TRBD2 (6 bases). CDR1 and CDR2 (germline): SGDLS, YYNGEE. V gave up 1 base and J gave up 2 bases, with 21 bases separating them. This CDR3 region has 19 residues. CDR3 in DNA: TGTGCCAGCAGCGTATGGATGGGAGGAAGGGGAGAAAACACCGGGGAGCTGTTTTTT. Translation: CASSVWMGGRGENTGELFF.

In its sample, this clone was seen once. This chain connects TRBV2 to TRBJ2-5; TRBD2 matches 8 bases. The J call could be wrong; TRBJ2-7 is a better fit for the DNA end. Germline loops: CDR1 SNHLY, CDR2 FYNNEI. The CDR3 length is 14 residues. The CDR3 DNA follows: TGTGCCAGCAGTGATTACGGGAGGGAGAACGAGCAGTACTTC. This codes for CASSDYGRENEQYF.

The chain joins TRBV28 to TRBJ1-4; 7 bases map to TRBD1. V lost 4 bases and J lost 5; bases outside the gene matches: 7. The CDR3 sequence is 15 residues long. Germline V lookup: CDR1 MDHEN, CDR2 SYDVKM. CDR3 loop: CASSSQGLLNEKLFF. The DNA for the CDR3 is TGTGCCAGCAGTTCACAGGGGCTTTTGAATGAAAAACTGTTTTTT. The full variable domain, rest sourced from reference TRBV28 and TRBJ1-4, is DVKVTQSSRYLVKRTGEKVFLECVQDMDHENMFWYRQDPGLGLRLIYFSYDVKMKEKGDIPEGYSVSREKKERFSLILESASTNQTSMYLCASSSQGLLNEKLFFGSGTQLSVL.

The J gene is TRBJ2-1, the V gene TRBV29-1, with 8 bases aligning to TRBD1. The germline V gene has CDR1 SQVTM and CDR2 ANQGSEA. The junction had 8 bases not matched to a gene; V was cut back by 7 bases and J by 3 bases. This CDR3 is built from 14 residues. The CDR3 protein is CSAARGTGYNEQFF. CDR3 coding DNA: TGCAGCGCTGCCAGGGGGACAGGCTACAATGAGCAGTTCTTC.

This chain connects TRBV5-4 to TRBJ2-5, with 8 nucleotides matching TRBD2. The germline V gene has CDR1 SGHNT and CDR2 YYREEE (reference sequence). After removal of 0 bases from V and 4 bases from J, the junction contained 2 bases not matched to a gene. The CDR3 consists of 14 residues. CDR3 sequence: CASSLAGGGETQYF. The CDR3 coding sequence is TGTGCCAGCAGCTTGGCGGGAGGGGGAGAGACCCAGTACTTC.